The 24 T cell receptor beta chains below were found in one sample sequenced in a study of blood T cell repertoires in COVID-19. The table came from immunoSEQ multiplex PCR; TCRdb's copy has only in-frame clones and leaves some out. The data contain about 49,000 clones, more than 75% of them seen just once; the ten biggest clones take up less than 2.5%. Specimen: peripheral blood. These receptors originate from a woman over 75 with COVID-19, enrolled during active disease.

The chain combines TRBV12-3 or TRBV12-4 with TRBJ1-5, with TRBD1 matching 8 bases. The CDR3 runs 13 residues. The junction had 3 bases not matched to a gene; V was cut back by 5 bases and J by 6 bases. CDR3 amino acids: CASSTRGLQPQHF. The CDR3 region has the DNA TGTGCCAGCAGTACCAGGGGGCTTCAGCCCCAGCATTTT.

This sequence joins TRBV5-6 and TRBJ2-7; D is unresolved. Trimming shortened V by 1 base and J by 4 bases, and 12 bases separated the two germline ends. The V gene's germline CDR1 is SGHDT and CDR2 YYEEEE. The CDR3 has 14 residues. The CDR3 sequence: CASSLSVLTYEQYF. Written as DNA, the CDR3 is TGTGCCAGCAGCTTGTCCGTGTTGACATACGAGCAGTACTTC.

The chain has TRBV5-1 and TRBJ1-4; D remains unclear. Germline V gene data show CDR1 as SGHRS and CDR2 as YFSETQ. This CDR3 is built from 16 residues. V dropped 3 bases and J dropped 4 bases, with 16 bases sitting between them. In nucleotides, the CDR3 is TGCGCCAGCAGCTCGGGAACCAGTGGGTATAATGAAAAACTGTTTTTT. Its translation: CASSSGTSGYNEKLFF.

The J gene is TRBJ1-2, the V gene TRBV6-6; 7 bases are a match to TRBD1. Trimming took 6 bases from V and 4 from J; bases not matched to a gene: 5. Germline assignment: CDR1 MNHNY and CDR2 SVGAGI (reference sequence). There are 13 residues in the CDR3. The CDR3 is CASSNGQAYGYTF. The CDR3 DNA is TGTGCCAGCAGCAATGGACAGGCCTATGGCTACACCTTC.

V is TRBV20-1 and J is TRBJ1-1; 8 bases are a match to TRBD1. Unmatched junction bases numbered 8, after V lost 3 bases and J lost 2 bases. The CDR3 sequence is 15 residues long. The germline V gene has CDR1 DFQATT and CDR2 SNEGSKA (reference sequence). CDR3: CSASAPGQGNTEAFF. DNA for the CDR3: TGCAGTGCTAGTGCCCCCGGACAGGGCAACACTGAAGCTTTCTTT.

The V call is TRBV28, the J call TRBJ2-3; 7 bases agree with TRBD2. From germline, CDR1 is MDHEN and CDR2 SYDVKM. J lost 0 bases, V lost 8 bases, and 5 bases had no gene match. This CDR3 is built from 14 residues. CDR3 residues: CASSWGGSTDTQYF. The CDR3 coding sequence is TGTGCCAGCTCATGGGGGGGTAGCACAGATACGCAGTATTTT.

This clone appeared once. The CDR3 nucleotides read TGTGCCGCTTCAGGGGGCGGAAGTCAGCCCCAGCATTTT. Encoded protein: CAASGGGSQPQHF. This sequence joins TRBV18 and TRBJ1-5, with TRBD1 matching 8 bases. Germline CDR1 reads KGHSH; CDR2 reads LQKENI. V shed 11 bases, J shed 6 bases, and the junction held 9 bases outside the gene matches. The CDR3 loop spans 13 amino acids.

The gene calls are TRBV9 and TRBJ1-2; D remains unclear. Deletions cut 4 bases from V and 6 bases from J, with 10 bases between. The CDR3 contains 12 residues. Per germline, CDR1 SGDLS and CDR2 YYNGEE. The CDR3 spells CASSPSEDGYTF. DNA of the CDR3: TGTGCCAGCAGCCCTTCAGAGGATGGCTACACCTTC.

The CDR3 DNA reads as TGTGCCAGCAGCTTAGCTCCCCTTCGGACTGAAGCTTTCTTT. This codes for CASSLAPLRTEAFF. The J gene is TRBJ1-1, the V gene TRBV7-9; unclear D gene. The CDR3 covers 14 residues. V was cut by 0 bases and J by 5 bases, with 10 bases left in between. Germline CDR1 is SEHNR and CDR2 is FQNEAQ (reference sequence).

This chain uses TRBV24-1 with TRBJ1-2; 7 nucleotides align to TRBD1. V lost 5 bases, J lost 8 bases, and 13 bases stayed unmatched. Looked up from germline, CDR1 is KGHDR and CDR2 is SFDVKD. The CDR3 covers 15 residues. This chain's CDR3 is CATSGGGAAPGGYTF. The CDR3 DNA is TGTGCCACCAGTGGAGGGGGCGCGGCCCCGGGAGGCTACACCTTC.

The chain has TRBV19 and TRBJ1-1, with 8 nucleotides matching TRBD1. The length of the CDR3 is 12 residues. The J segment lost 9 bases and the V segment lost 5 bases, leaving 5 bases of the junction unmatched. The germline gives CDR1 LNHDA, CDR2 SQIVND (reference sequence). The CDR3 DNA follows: TGTGCCAGTAGTCCCGACAGGGGTAAAGCTTTCTTT. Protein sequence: CASSPDRGKAFF.

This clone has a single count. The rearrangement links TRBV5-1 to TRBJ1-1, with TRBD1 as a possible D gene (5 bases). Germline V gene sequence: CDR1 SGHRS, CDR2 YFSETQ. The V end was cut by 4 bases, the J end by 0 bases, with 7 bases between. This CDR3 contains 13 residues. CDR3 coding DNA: TGCGCCAGCAGCGGCAGGGTGAACACTGAAGCTTTCTTT. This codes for CASSGRVNTEAFF. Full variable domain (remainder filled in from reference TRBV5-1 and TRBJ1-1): KAGVTQTPRYLIKTRGQQVTLSCSPISGHRSVSWYQQTPGQGLQFLFEYFSETQRNKGNFPGRFSGRQFSNSRSEMNVSTLELGDSALYLCASSGRVNTEAFFGQGTRLTVV.

The CDR3 sequence: CASKEPGQSNYGYTF. CDR3 nucleotide sequence: TGTGCCAGTAAAGAGCCGGGACAGTCTAACTATGGCTACACCTTC. The chain recombines TRBV19 with TRBJ1-2, with 7 bases matching TRBD1. Trimming cost V 7 bases and J 0 bases; bases outside gene matches: 8. Germline V gene sequence: CDR1 LNHDA, CDR2 SQIVND (reference sequence). This CDR3 contains 15 residues.

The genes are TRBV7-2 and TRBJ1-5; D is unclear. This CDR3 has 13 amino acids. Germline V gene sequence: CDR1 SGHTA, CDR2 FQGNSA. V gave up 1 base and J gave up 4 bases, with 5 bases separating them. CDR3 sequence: CASSLDRNQPQHF. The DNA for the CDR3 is TGTGCCAGCAGCTTAGACCGGAATCAGCCCCAGCATTTT.

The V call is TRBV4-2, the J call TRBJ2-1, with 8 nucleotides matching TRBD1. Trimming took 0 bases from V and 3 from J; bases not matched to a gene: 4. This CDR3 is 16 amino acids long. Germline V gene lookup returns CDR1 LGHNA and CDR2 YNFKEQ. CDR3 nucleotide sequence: TGTGCCAGCAGCCAAGATAGGGGGACAGGCTACAATGAGCAGTTCTTC. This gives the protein CASSQDRGTGYNEQFF.

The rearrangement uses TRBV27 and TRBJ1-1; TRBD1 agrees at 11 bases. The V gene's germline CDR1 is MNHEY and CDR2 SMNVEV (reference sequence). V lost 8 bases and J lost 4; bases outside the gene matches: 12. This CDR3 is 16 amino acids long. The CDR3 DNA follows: TGTGCCAGCTCCACTGGGACAGGGGGATGGAGCACTGAAGCTTTCTTT. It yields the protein CASSTGTGGWSTEAFF.

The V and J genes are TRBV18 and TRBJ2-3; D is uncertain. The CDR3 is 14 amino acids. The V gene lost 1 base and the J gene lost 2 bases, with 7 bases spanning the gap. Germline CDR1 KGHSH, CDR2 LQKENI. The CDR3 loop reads CASSPRADTDTQYF. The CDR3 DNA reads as TGTGCCAGCTCACCACGGGCAGACACAGATACGCAGTATTTT.

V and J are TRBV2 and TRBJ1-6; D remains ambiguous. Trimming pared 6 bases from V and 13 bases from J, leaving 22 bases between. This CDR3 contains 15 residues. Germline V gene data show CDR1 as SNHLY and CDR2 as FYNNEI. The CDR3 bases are TGTGCCAGCAGGAAAGAGGACCTGCGGGAAACCCCCCTCCACTTT. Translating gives CASRKEDLRETPLHF.

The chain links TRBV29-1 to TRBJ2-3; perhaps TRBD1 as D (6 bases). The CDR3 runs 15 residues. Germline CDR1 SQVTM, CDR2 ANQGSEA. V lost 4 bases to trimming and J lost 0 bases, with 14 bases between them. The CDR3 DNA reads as TGCAGCGTTGTCCGGGACACCTCTAGCACAGATACGCAGTATTTT. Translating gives CSVVRDTSSTDTQYF.

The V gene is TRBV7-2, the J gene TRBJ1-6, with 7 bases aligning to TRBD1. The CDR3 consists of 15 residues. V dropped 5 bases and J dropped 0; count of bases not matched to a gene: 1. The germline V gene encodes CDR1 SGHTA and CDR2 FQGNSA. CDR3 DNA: TGTGCCAGCAGCCGGGACAGCTCCTATAATTCACCCCTCCACTTT. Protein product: CASSRDSSYNSPLHF.

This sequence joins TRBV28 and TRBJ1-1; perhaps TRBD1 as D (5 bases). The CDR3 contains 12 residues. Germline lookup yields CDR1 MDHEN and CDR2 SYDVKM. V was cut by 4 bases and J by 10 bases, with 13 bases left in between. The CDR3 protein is CASSSSGGAAFF. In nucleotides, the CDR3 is TGTGCCAGCAGTTCATCCGGGGGAGCAGCTTTCTTT.

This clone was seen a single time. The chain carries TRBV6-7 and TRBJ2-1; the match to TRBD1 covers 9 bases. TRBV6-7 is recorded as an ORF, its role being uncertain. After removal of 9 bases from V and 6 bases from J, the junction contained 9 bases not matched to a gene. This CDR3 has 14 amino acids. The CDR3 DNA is TGTGCCAGTCTTCCGGGACAGGGTCTCAATGAGCAGTTCTTC. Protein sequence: CASLPGQGLNEQFF.

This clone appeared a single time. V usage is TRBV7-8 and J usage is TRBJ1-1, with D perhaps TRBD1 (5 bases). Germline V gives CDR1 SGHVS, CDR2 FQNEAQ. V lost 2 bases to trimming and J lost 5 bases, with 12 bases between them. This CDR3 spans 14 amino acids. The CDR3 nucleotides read TGTGCCAGCAGCTTAAGGGCAGGGAGGACTGAAGCTTTCTTT. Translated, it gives CASSLRAGRTEAFF.

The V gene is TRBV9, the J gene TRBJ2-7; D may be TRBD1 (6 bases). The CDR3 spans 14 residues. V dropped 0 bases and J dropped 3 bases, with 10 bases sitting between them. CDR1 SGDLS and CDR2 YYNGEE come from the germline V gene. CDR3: CASSVEQGFYEQYF. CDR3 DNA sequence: TGTGCCAGCAGCGTAGAGCAGGGGTTCTACGAGCAGTACTTC.